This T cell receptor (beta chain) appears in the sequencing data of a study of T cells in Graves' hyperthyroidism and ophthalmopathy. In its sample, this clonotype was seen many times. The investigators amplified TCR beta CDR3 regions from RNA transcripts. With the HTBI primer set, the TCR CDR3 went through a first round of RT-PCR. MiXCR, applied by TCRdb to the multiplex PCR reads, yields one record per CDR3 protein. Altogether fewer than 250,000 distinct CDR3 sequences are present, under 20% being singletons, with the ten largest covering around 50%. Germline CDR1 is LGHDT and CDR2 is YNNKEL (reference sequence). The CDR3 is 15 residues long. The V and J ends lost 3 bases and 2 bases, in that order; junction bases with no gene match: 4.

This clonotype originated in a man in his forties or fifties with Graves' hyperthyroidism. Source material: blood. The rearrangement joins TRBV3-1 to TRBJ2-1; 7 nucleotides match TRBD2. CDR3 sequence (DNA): TGTGCCAGCAGCCAGGCGGGAGTACCCTACAATGAGCAGTTCTTC. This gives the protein CASSQAGVPYNEQFF.